This T cell receptor (beta chain) was observed in a study of CD8 T cells in Susac syndrome. TEMRA cells were FACS-enriched, while CD8+ and CD4+ T cells were negatively isolated. Germline V gene data show CDR1 as MDHEN and CDR2 as SYDVKM. There are 15 residues in the CDR3. V trimming: 3 bases; J trimming: 6 bases; junction bases outside the gene matches: 4. The authors reverse transcribed roughly 0.5 to 1 ug RNA with random hexamers. MiXCR, run by TCRdb on the immunoSEQ multiplex PCR reads, gives a single entry per CDR3 protein. The profile shows about 100,000 distinct CDR3 sequences, 90% to 95% of them singletons. A single count supports this clonotype.

The J gene is TRBJ2-1, the V gene TRBV28; 11 bases are shared with TRBD2. Sequencing was done on a sample of CD8+ T cells from PBMCs. The source is a human donor in good health. The CDR3 region is CASSFSTSGGNEQFF. CDR3 in DNA: TGTGCCAGCAGTTTTAGTACTAGCGGGGGCAATGAGCAGTTCTTC.